The sample holds many counts of the clone carrying this TCR beta chain. Its cognate antigen is unknown. In preparing bulk TCR libraries, previously described methods and listed TCR primers were used. One entry per CDR3 protein results from TCRdb running MiXCR on the PCR reads. The table has about 640,000 distinct CDR3 sequences, 20% seen once. CDR3 length equals 13 residues. The germline V gene has CDR1 LGHDT and CDR2 YNNKEL (reference sequence). Trimming shortened V by 3 bases and J by 2 bases, and 4 bases separated the two germline ends. The sample is drawn from a study of molecular identifiers for immune sequencing clone quantification. General study results and limits: Clones with over 20 RNA copies captured over 99% of effector molecules but under 1% of naive ones.

The specimen was naive CD8+ T cells from blood, with Jurkat cell RNA spiked in. The subset: FACS-sorted CD8+CD4-CCR7+CD45RA+ naive T cells. The chain carries TRBV3-1 and TRBJ2-2, with D unresolved. The source of this sequence is a human donor in good health. Some libraries in this study had Jurkat cell RNA spiked in. In nucleotides, the CDR3 is TGTGCCAGCAGCCACCCAAACACCGGGGAGCTGTTTTTT. It specifies CASSHPNTGELFF.